A single sample gave rise to the 9 T cell receptor beta chains below, sequenced in a study of OX40 agonist ivuxolimab in advanced cancers. Repertoires were generated with immunoSEQ multiplex PCR, while TCRdb's copy carries only in-frame clones and drops some. The data hold about 53,000 clones, with roughly 80% observed a single time. Sequencing used CD4+ or CD8+ T cells sorted from blood, obtained in a trial of the OX40 agonist ivuxolimab. These receptors were collected from an adult with an advanced solid tumor such as melanoma, head and neck, liver or kidney cancer.

This sequence joins TRBV25-1 and TRBJ2-5; D might be TRBD1 (6 bases). Germline-derived CDR1 and CDR2 are MGHDK and SYGVNS. This CDR3 is 14 amino acids long. V was shortened by 6 bases and J by 4 bases, with 15 bases between the two germline ends. The CDR3 loop reads CASSPGAGVETQYF. CDR3 nucleotide sequence: TGTGCCAGCAGCCCCGGGGCAGGGGTAGAGACCCAGTACTTC.

This sequence joins TRBV6-1 and TRBJ1-2; D gene ambiguous. The CDR3 extends over 16 amino acids. Germline lookup yields CDR1 MNHNS and CDR2 SASEGT. V lost 2 bases, J lost 4 bases, and 17 bases lay in between. The CDR3, as DNA: TGTGCCAGCAGTGAACAACCCCCGGGAGGGAGCTATGGCTACACCTTC. It yields the protein CASSEQPPGGSYGYTF.

The chain has TRBV7-9 and TRBJ2-5; 7 nucleotides agree with TRBD1. Trimming took 5 bases from V and 1 from J; bases not matched to a gene: 7. CDR3 length: 15 amino acids. Germline V gene data show CDR1 as SEHNR and CDR2 as FQNEAQ (reference sequence). The CDR3 bases are TGTGCCAGCAGCCGCTCGGACAGGCTCCAAGAGACCCAGTACTTC. Translated, it gives CASSRSDRLQETQYF. Together with reference TRBV7-9 and TRBJ2-5, the CDR3 gives the full variable domain: DTGVSQNPRHKITKRGQNVTFRCDPISEHNRLYWYRQTLGQGPEFLTYFQNEAQLEKSRLLSDRFSAERPKGSFSTLEIQRTEQGDSAMYLCASSRSDRLQETQYFGPGTRLLVL.

This clone was picked up a small number of times. V usage is TRBV4-1 and J usage is TRBJ2-1; 10 bases are shared with TRBD1. The CDR3 extends over 16 amino acids. Germline assignment: CDR1 MGHRA and CDR2 YSYEKL. With V trimmed by 3 bases and J by 7 bases, 9 bases remained unmatched. The CDR3 spells CASSQAMGQGWNEQFF. The DNA of the CDR3 is TGCGCCAGCAGCCAGGCCATGGGACAGGGGTGGAATGAGCAGTTCTTC.

The chain carries TRBV5-8 and TRBJ2-5; D is possibly TRBD2 (6 bases). Germline V gives CDR1 SGHTS, CDR2 YDEGEE. V lost 3 bases and J 4 bases, leaving 22 bases between the germline ends. This CDR3 has 17 amino acids. In DNA, the CDR3 is TGTGCCAGCAGCTCGAAGCTAGCGTTTGGGATAGGAGAGACCCAGTACTTC. Amino acids: CASSSKLAFGIGETQYF.

This clone was observed a handful of times. The chain is built from TRBV28 and TRBJ1-1; the D is unclear. Trimming stripped 6 bases from V and 0 bases from J, with 14 bases between. Looked up from germline, CDR1 is MDHEN and CDR2 is SYDVKM. This CDR3 comprises 15 residues. The chain's CDR3 is CASSFPAVMNTEAFF. CDR3 DNA sequence: TGTGCCAGCAGCTTCCCTGCCGTTATGAACACTGAAGCTTTCTTT. The full variable domain, with the rest looked up from reference TRBV28 and TRBJ1-1, is DVKVTQSSRYLVKRTGEKVFLECVQDMDHENMFWYRQDPGLGLRLIYFSYDVKMKEKGDIPEGYSVSREKKERFSLILESASTNQTSMYLCASSFPAVMNTEAFFGQGTRLTVV.

This clone was detected only once. The chain recombines TRBV4-1 with TRBJ1-1; TRBD1 matches at 9 bases. The V gene end was trimmed by 2 bases and the J gene end by 1 base; junction bases not matched to a gene: 14. This CDR3 region has 19 residues. Germline V lookup: CDR1 MGHRA, CDR2 YSYEKL. The CDR3 DNA sequence: TGCGCCAGCAGCCAAACAATAACCGGGACAGGGCGGAGGAACACTGAAGCTTTCTTT. It specifies CASSQTITGTGRRNTEAFF.

This sequence joins TRBV29-1 and TRBJ2-5; 7 bases match TRBD1. Trimming at V came to 7 bases and at J to 1 base, leaving 6 bases not matched to a gene. The CDR3 runs to 13 residues. CDR1 is SQVTM and CDR2 is ANQGSEA in the germline V gene. CDR3 DNA: TGCAGCGGAAGGGGACAGATCCAAGAGACCCAGTACTTC. Translating it yields CSGRGQIQETQYF.

This clone turned up a few times. The V gene is TRBV5-1, the J gene TRBJ2-2; no reliable D call. V was clipped by 4 bases and J by 1 base, with 5 bases between them. This CDR3 comprises 13 residues. The germline gives CDR1 SGHRS, CDR2 YFSETQ. The chain's CDR3 is CASSRQNTGELFF. In nucleotides, the CDR3 is TGCGCCAGCAGCCGACAGAACACCGGGGAGCTGTTTTTT.